This T cell receptor (beta chain) was recorded in a study of technical replicates of blood from several donors. TCRdb keeps only in-frame clones here, not all; method: immunoSEQ multiplex PCR. Counted here are roughly 71,000 clones, around 95% occurring once; the ten biggest clones make up about 0.25%. Germline CDR1 is SEHNR and CDR2 is FQNEAQ (reference sequence). The CDR3 loop spans 17 amino acids. The trim removed 3 bases at V and 5 bases at J, leaving 15 bases unmatched. The sequenced sample was T cells isolated from PBMCs. The chain links TRBV7-9 to TRBJ1-2; 7 bases match TRBD1. This TCR was recovered from a human donor in good health. The CDR3 reads CASSFNPGQVIEYGYTF. CDR3 in DNA: TGTGCCAGCAGCTTTAATCCCGGACAGGTGATTGAATATGGCTACACCTTC.